These 26 T cell receptor beta chains share one sample of origin, sequenced in a study of regulatory T cells in long-lasting Graves disease. Relying on iRepertoire HTBI primers and Arm-PCR of CDR3 regions, the team built TCR beta libraries. TCRdb called the multiplex PCR reads again in MiXCR, with one record for every CDR3 protein. The table has hundreds of thousands of distinct CDR3 sequences, about 18% seen once. The time point: persistent/refractory GD, antithyroid drugs over 5 years with positive TRAb. The TCR library was made from RNA that had been extracted from PBMCs in TRIzol. This specimen consisted of peripheral blood mononuclear cells (PBMCs), obtained when the disease was refractory, from a patient treated with antithyroid drugs. These TCRs come from a female donor with Graves disease.

This clonotype was observed many times. The V and J genes are TRBV11-2 and TRBJ1-1; D might be TRBD1 (6 bases). V was pared by 5 bases and J by 1 base, with 20 bases between. The CDR3 is made up of 17 amino acids. Germline CDR1 and CDR2: SGHAT and FQNNGV. The CDR3 sequence: CASSRGGILSWNTEAFF. The CDR3, as DNA: TGTGCCAGCAGCCGGGGGGGCATTTTATCGTGGAACACTGAAGCTTTCTTT.

This clonotype was found many times. The V and J genes are TRBV6-1 and TRBJ1-6; weak D call: TRBD1 (5 bases). The CDR3 consists of 16 residues. Trimming stripped 6 bases from V and 7 bases from J, with 19 bases between. The germline V gene encodes CDR1 MNHNS and CDR2 SASEGT. CDR3 loop: CASRRDSGRGNSPLHF. The CDR3 DNA reads TGTGCCAGCAGACGGGACTCCGGGAGGGGCAATTCACCCCTCCACTTT.

This sequence joins TRBV27 and TRBJ1-5; D not resolved. In germline, CDR1 is MNHEY, CDR2 SMNVEV (reference sequence). The V end lost 5 bases, the J end lost 0 bases, and 14 bases lay between the germline ends. The CDR3 is 16 residues long. The CDR3 protein is CASSPPAGYSNQPQHF. DNA for the CDR3: TGTGCCAGCAGTCCCCCAGCTGGGTATAGCAATCAGCCCCAGCATTTT.

The rearrangement links TRBV3-1 to TRBJ2-1, with 7 bases identical to TRBD1. Germline V gene sequence: CDR1 LGHDT, CDR2 YNNKEL (reference sequence). The V gene end was trimmed by 4 bases and the J gene end by 9 bases; junction bases not matched to a gene: 3. The CDR3 covers 12 residues. CDR3 DNA: TGTGCCAGCAGCCGAGACAGGGTTGAGCAGTTCTTC. Translated: CASSRDRVEQFF.

This clonotype was detected many times. V gene TRBV18 combines with J gene TRBJ1-4; TRBD1 is a possible D gene (6 bases). Trimming removed 3 bases at V and 2 bases at J, with 10 bases between. Germline assignment: CDR1 KGHSH and CDR2 LQKENI. This CDR3 has 15 residues. The CDR3 here is CASSPRQETNEKLFF. The CDR3 bases are TGTGCCAGCTCACCGAGACAGGAGACTAATGAAAAACTGTTTTTT.

This clonotype was counted between two and nine times. The rearrangement joins TRBV7-8 to TRBJ1-5; D possibly corresponds to TRBD1 (5 bases). CDR1 is SGHVS, CDR2 FQNEAQ, per germline. The V end was cut by 3 bases, the J end by 0 bases, with 12 bases between. The length of the CDR3 is 16 residues. CDR3 protein: CASSFDSLNSNQPQHF. The CDR3 DNA reads as TGTGCCAGCAGCTTTGACAGCCTTAATAGCAATCAGCCCCAGCATTTT.

This clonotype was recorded many times. This sequence joins TRBV2 and TRBJ1-1; 11 bases match TRBD1. The CDR3 has 15 residues. V shed 7 bases, J shed 6 bases, and the junction held 10 bases outside the gene matches. CDR1 SNHLY and CDR2 FYNNEI come from the germline V gene. CDR3 sequence: CASNYPGQGVAEAFF. CDR3 sequence (DNA): TGTGCCAGCAACTATCCGGGACAGGGGGTCGCTGAAGCTTTCTTT.

V gene TRBV20-1 combines with J gene TRBJ1-2; D may be TRBD1 (5 bases). Germline CDR1 reads DFQATT; CDR2 reads SNEGSKA (reference sequence). With 5 bases removed from V and 7 bases from J, the gap between germline ends came to 11 bases. This CDR3 is 11 amino acids long. The CDR3 coding sequence is TGCAGTGCTCACGGGACTCCTGGCTACACCTTC. Amino acids: CSAHGTPGYTF.

This clonotype has a handful of counts. The chain has TRBV2 and TRBJ2-7; possibly TRBD1 or TRBD2 for D (6 bases each). The germline gives CDR1 SNHLY, CDR2 FYNNEI. The V end lost 6 bases, the J end lost 4 bases, and 22 bases lay between the germline ends. The length of the CDR3 is 16 residues. CDR3 nucleotides: TGTGCCAGCAGCGAAAAATGGATAAGGGGGGAATACGAGCAGTACTTC. It is translated as CASSEKWIRGEYEQYF.

This clonotype was seen at least ten times. The chain joins TRBV2 to TRBJ1-5, with 10 bases identical to TRBD1. The V gene's germline CDR1 is SNHLY and CDR2 FYNNEI. Germline trimming cut 3 bases from V and 3 bases from J; bases unmatched to any gene: 5. The CDR3 runs 16 residues. CDR3 residues: CASSDPGQGYNQPQHF. The CDR3 nucleotides are TGTGCCAGCAGTGATCCGGGACAGGGGTACAATCAGCCCCAGCATTTT. Full variable domain (remainder filled in from reference TRBV2 and TRBJ1-5): EPEVTQTPSHQVTQMGQEVILRCVPISNHLYFYWYRQILGQKVEFLVSFYNNEISEKSEIFDDQFSVERPDGSNFTLKIRSTKLEDSAMYFCASSDPGQGYNQPQHFGDGTRLSIL.

This clonotype was found many times. The chain uses TRBV20-1 and TRBJ1-1; D not resolved. Trimming stripped 4 bases from V and 0 bases from J, with 12 bases between. The CDR3 consists of 14 residues. Germline-derived CDR1 and CDR2 are DFQATT and SNEGSKA (reference sequence). The CDR3 DNA reads TGCAGTGCTATTGACGGATCCATGAACACTGAAGCTTTCTTT. This translates into CSAIDGSMNTEAFF.

In regard to this clonotype: Mismatch with germline at one junction end may stem from a read error. The V gene is TRBV5-1, the J gene TRBJ2-4; 15 nucleotides line up with TRBD2. Germline V gene sequence: CDR1 SGHRS, CDR2 YFSETQ. The CDR3 runs to 18 residues. The CDR3 nucleotides read TGTGCCAGCAGCTTAGGACTAGCGGGAGGGTTATCCAAAAACATTCAGTACTTC. Translating it yields CASSLGLAGGLSKNIQYF.

The chain combines TRBV19 with TRBJ2-2; D is possibly TRBD2 (6 bases). CDR1 and CDR2 (germline): LNHDA, SQIVND (reference sequence). The CDR3 consists of 14 residues. The V end was cut by 3 bases, the J end by 5 bases, with 10 bases between. The CDR3 loop is CASSIGGLTGELFF. Here the CDR3 DNA reads TGTGCCAGTAGTATTGGAGGGTTGACCGGGGAGCTGTTTTTT.

This clonotype was counted only a few times. The rearrangement joins TRBV25-1 to TRBJ2-5; 12 bases map to TRBD2. Unmatched junction bases numbered 15, after V lost 5 bases and J lost 2 bases. The CDR3 length is 19 residues. Per germline, CDR1 MGHDK and CDR2 SYGVNS. The CDR3 is CASSPLPASGGVGQETQYF. The DNA for the CDR3 is TGTGCCAGCAGTCCCCTCCCGGCTAGCGGGGGGGTCGGGCAAGAGACCCAGTACTTC.

A few counts support this clonotype. The rearrangement uses TRBV10-2 and TRBJ2-7; TRBD1 is a possible D gene (5 bases). The CDR3 sequence is 11 residues long. The germline V gene encodes CDR1 WSHSY and CDR2 SAAADI. Trimming took 6 bases from V and 6 from J, leaving 9 bases between them. CDR3 region: CASSQGTEQYF. As DNA, the CDR3 is TGCGCCAGCAGCCAGGGCACCGAGCAGTACTTC.

This clonotype was recorded many times. The junction departs from germline at one end; a sequencing error may be responsible. This sequence joins TRBV27 and TRBJ1-6; 7 positions match TRBD1. The length of the CDR3 is 15 residues. Germline V gives CDR1 MNHEY, CDR2 SMNVEV (reference sequence). For the CDR3, the DNA is TGTGCCAGCAGCAGACAGGGTGCCTCTAATCCACCCCTCCACTTT. Protein product: CASSRQGASNPPLHF.

This clonotype was counted between two and nine times. The chain carries TRBV5-1 and TRBJ1-4; no firm D call. CDR1 is SGHRS, CDR2 YFSETQ, per germline. With 9 bases removed from V and 3 bases from J, the gap between germline ends came to 18 bases. The CDR3 length is 15 residues. In DNA, the CDR3 is TGCGCCACTTCGGGTTGGGGTGCGCCTAATGAAAAACTGTTTTTT. Translated, it gives CATSGWGAPNEKLFF. Supplemented by reference TRBV5-1 and TRBJ1-4, the full variable domain reads KAGVTQTPRYLIKTRGQQVTLSCSPISGHRSVSWYQQTPGQGLQFLFEYFSETQRNKGNFPGRFSGRQFSNSRSEMNVSTLELGDSALYLCATSGWGAPNEKLFFGSGTQLSVL.

The rearrangement uses TRBV20-1 and TRBJ1-3, with D perhaps TRBD1 (6 bases). The germline V gene has CDR1 DFQATT and CDR2 SNEGSKA (reference sequence). CDR3 size: 13 residues. With 4 bases removed from V and 4 bases from J, the gap between germline ends came to 11 bases. The CDR3 DNA sequence: TGCAGTGCTACCCAGGGGATGGGAAACACCATATATTTT. Translating gives CSATQGMGNTIYF.

Many counts were recorded for this clonotype. The V and J genes are TRBV2 and TRBJ2-7; TRBD2 agrees at 7 bases. V was pared by 5 bases and J by 0 bases, with 4 bases of the junction left unmatched. The CDR3 spans 14 residues. The germline V gene has CDR1 SNHLY and CDR2 FYNNEI. CDR3 DNA sequence: TGTGCCAGCAGTACTAGCGAGAGCTCCTACGAGCAGTACTTC. Encoded protein: CASSTSESSYEQYF.

The rearrangement uses TRBV10-3 and TRBJ2-5; TRBD1 agrees at 8 bases. In germline, CDR1 is ENHRY, CDR2 SYGVKD. This CDR3 is built from 15 residues. The J segment lost 5 bases and the V segment lost 2 bases, leaving 7 bases of the junction unmatched. CDR3 sequence (DNA): TGTGCCATCAGTGAGGGACAGGGAGCCGGTGAGACCCAGTACTTC. It encodes CAISEGQGAGETQYF.

The rearrangement joins TRBV25-1 to TRBJ2-5; 12 positions agree with TRBD2. This CDR3 region has 15 residues. Germline CDR1 and CDR2: MGHDK and SYGVNS. The junction had 3 bases not matched to a gene; V was cut back by 3 bases and J by 4 bases. CDR3 DNA sequence: TGTGCCAGCAGTGAGACTAGCGGGAGACGAGAGACCCAGTACTTC. This translates into CASSETSGRRETQYF. Complete variable domain (other parts from reference TRBV25-1 and TRBJ2-5): EADIYQTPRYLVIGTGKKITLECSQTMGHDKMYWYQQDPGMELHLIHYSYGVNSTEKGDLSSESTVSRIRTEHFPLTLESARPSHTSQYLCASSETSGRRETQYFGPGTRLLVL.

This clonotype was recorded many times. The chain couples TRBV7-2 to TRBJ2-5; 8 nucleotides line up with TRBD1. This CDR3 contains 14 residues. Germline V gene sequence: CDR1 SGHTA, CDR2 FQGNSA. V was pared by 6 bases and J by 4 bases, with 7 bases of the junction left unmatched. The CDR3 sequence is CASSYDRGRETQYF. CDR3 DNA: TGTGCCAGCAGTTATGACAGGGGACGAGAGACCCAGTACTTC.

The V gene is TRBV18, the J gene TRBJ1-1, with 11 positions matching TRBD1. Germline V lookup: CDR1 KGHSH, CDR2 LQKENI. J lost 3 bases, V lost 4 bases, and 10 bases had no gene match. CDR3 length: 17 amino acids. In nucleotides, the CDR3 is TGTGCCAGCTCACAAACGCCGGGACAGGGGGTCCACACTGAAGCTTTCTTT. It is translated as CASSQTPGQGVHTEAFF. The whole variable domain, filled in from reference TRBV18 and TRBJ1-1, reads NAGVMQNPRHLVRRRGQEARLRCSPMKGHSHVYWYRQLPEEGLKFMVYLQKENIIDESGMPKERFSAEFPKEGPSILRIQQVVRGDSAAYFCASSQTPGQGVHTEAFFGQGTRLTVV.

This clonotype came up a few times. The chain combines TRBV3-1 with TRBJ2-2; weak D call: TRBD2 (5 bases). With 7 bases removed from V and 5 bases from J, the gap between germline ends came to 8 bases. Germline V CDR1 and CDR2: LGHDT, YNNKEL (reference sequence). The CDR3 loop spans 12 amino acids. The CDR3 spells CASIGETGELFF. The CDR3, as DNA: TGTGCCAGCATCGGGGAGACCGGGGAGCTGTTTTTT.

This clonotype came up many times. V gene TRBV20-1 combines with J gene TRBJ1-2; 10 nucleotides agree with TRBD1. The CDR3 loop spans 14 amino acids. V was clipped by 6 bases and J by 6 bases; unmatched bases: 10. Per germline, CDR1 DFQATT and CDR2 SNEGSKA (reference sequence). CDR3: CSAQWETGGDGYTF. The CDR3 coding sequence is TGCAGTGCCCAGTGGGAGACAGGGGGCGATGGCTACACCTTC.

The chain recombines TRBV5-1 with TRBJ1-6, with D unresolved. From germline, CDR1 is SGHRS and CDR2 YFSETQ. The CDR3 length is 12 residues. V was shortened by 7 bases and J by 7 bases, with 9 bases between the two germline ends. The CDR3 DNA is TGCGCCAGCTCGGGAGCAAATTCACCCCTCCACTTT. Protein sequence: CASSGANSPLHF.